The TCR beta chain under discussion was sequenced for a study of blood T cell repertoires in COVID-19. The CDR3 contains 13 residues. The germline V gene has CDR1 MDHEN and CDR2 SYDVKM. Unmatched junction bases numbered 3, after V lost 6 bases and J lost 4 bases. Assay: immunoSEQ multiplex PCR; the TCRdb copy retains only in-frame clones and omits some. Among some 150,000 clones listed, approximately 83% were seen once. V and J are TRBV28 and TRBJ1-2, with 9 bases identical to TRBD1. The sequenced sample was peripheral blood. The sequence was collected from a human donor in a cohort sampled during active COVID-19. CDR3 amino acids: CASRTGGFYGYTF. As DNA, the CDR3 is TGTGCCAGCAGAACAGGGGGCTTCTATGGCTACACCTTC.